One sample yielded the 13 T cell receptor beta chains listed below, sequenced in a study of vaccination effects on CD4 cells after COVID-19. Isolating CD4+ T cells followed about 10 days of culture. Subjects were given two BNT162b2 or mRNA-1273 vaccine doses. The protocol was immunoSEQ multiplex PCR, while the TCRdb copy is restricted to in-frame clones and leaves out a portion. The data show 45,000 to 55,000 clones, roughly 70% seen once. These receptors have no identified antigens. Here the sequenced sample was CD4+ T cells from PBMCs cultured without peptide, taken after COVID-19 vaccination. The receptors were gathered from a human donor who received a COVID-19 vaccine.

The genes are TRBV18 and TRBJ2-7; 8 nucleotides agree with TRBD2. There are 15 residues in the CDR3. V lost 2 bases and J lost 2; bases outside the gene matches: 5. Germline assignment: CDR1 KGHSH and CDR2 LQKENI. The CDR3 DNA reads TGTGCCAGCTCACCAAGCGGCGGGAGGACCTACGAGCAGTACTTC. Its translation: CASSPSGGRTYEQYF.

The CDR3 region is CATSRDSGLAGVRDTQYF. DNA of the CDR3: TGTGCCACCAGCAGAGATTCCGGCCTAGCGGGAGTTAGAGATACGCAGTATTTT. The chain is built from TRBV15 and TRBJ2-3, with 10 positions matching TRBD2. The V and J ends lost 0 bases and 5 bases, in that order; junction bases with no gene match: 11. Per the germline V gene, CDR1 is LNHNV and CDR2 is YYDKDF (reference sequence). The CDR3 sequence is 18 residues long.

CDR3 in DNA: TGTGCCACAAAAGGACTAGCGGGAGGGGAGGATACGCAGTATTTT. Residues: CATKGLAGGEDTQYF. V gene TRBV19 combines with J gene TRBJ2-3, with 15 positions matching TRBD2. Germline CDR1 LNHDA, CDR2 SQIVND (reference sequence). CDR3 length equals 15 residues. V was clipped by 10 bases and J by 6 bases; unmatched bases: 8.

The genes are TRBV7-9 and TRBJ2-7; 8 bases line up with TRBD1. The germline gives CDR1 SEHNR, CDR2 FQNEAQ (reference sequence). This CDR3 comprises 14 residues. J was trimmed by 9 bases and V by 5 bases; bases with no gene match: 12. CDR3 region: CASSPGQGLWGQYF. CDR3 DNA: TGTGCCAGCAGCCCCGGACAGGGACTTTGGGGGCAGTACTTC.

The chain employs TRBV15 and TRBJ1-5, with 8 bases fitting TRBD1. The CDR3 covers 15 residues. Germline trimming cut 2 bases from V and 7 bases from J; bases unmatched to any gene: 7. Germline lookup yields CDR1 LNHNV and CDR2 YYDKDF (reference sequence). The CDR3 sequence: CATSRMTGVKQPQHF. Written as DNA, the CDR3 is TGTGCCACCAGCAGAATGACAGGGGTAAAACAGCCCCAGCATTTT.

The genes are TRBV5-1 and TRBJ2-7; perhaps TRBD2 as D (6 bases). CDR3 length: 14 residues. The germline CDR1 and CDR2 sequences are SGHRS and YFSETQ. V lost 6 bases, J lost 2 bases, and 15 bases lay in between. The CDR3, as DNA: TGCGCCAGCATGGATACGGGAGCCCCCTACGAGCAGTACTTC. Encoded protein: CASMDTGAPYEQYF.

The chain carries TRBV6-1 and TRBJ2-3; no definite D call. The CDR3 extends over 12 amino acids. Trimming stripped 0 bases from V and 5 bases from J, with 3 bases between. CDR1 and CDR2 from the germline V gene are MNHNS and SASEGT. The CDR3: CASSEAVDTQYF. CDR3 DNA sequence: TGTGCCAGCAGTGAAGCCGTAGATACGCAGTATTTT.

The rearrangement uses TRBV6-5 and TRBJ1-2; maybe TRBD1 (6 bases). The V end was cut by 5 bases, the J end by 2 bases, with 9 bases between. This CDR3 is 13 amino acids long. CDR1 MNHEY and CDR2 SVGAGI come from the germline V gene. CDR3 nucleotide sequence: TGTGCCAGCAGTCTCACAGGGAACTATGGCTACACCTTC. This translates into CASSLTGNYGYTF.

The V and J genes are TRBV3-1 (or the pseudogene TRBV3-2) and TRBJ1-2, with TRBD1 matching over 11 bases. The CDR3 consists of 14 residues. Germline values: CDR1 LGHDT, CDR2 YNNKEL (reference sequence). V trimming: 3 bases; J trimming: 7 bases; junction bases outside the gene matches: 4. In DNA form, the CDR3 reads TGTGCCAGCAGCCAGGACAGGGGGCATGGTGGCTACACCTTC. This gives the protein CASSQDRGHGGYTF.

The chain uses TRBV10-3 and TRBJ2-2, with D maybe TRBD1 (6 bases). There are 15 residues in the CDR3. Germline V gives CDR1 ENHRY, CDR2 SYGVKD. Trimming took off 4 bases at V and 0 bases at J, with 9 bases between the two ends. CDR3 in DNA: TGTGCCATCAGTGGAGAGGGGGCGAACACCGGGGAGCTGTTTTTT. Translation: CAISGEGANTGELFF.

The DNA of the CDR3 is TGTGCCAGTAGTGGCTCCGGGGAGCTGTTTTTT. Its translation: CASSGSGELFF. The gene calls are TRBV19 and TRBJ2-2; D is unresolved. With 5 bases removed from V and 6 bases from J, the gap between germline ends came to 4 bases. CDR1 LNHDA and CDR2 SQIVND come from the germline V gene (reference sequence). This CDR3 has 11 residues.

CDR3 in DNA: TGTGCCAGCAGTCAAATGGGAAGCTATGGCTACACCTTC. Its protein is CASSQMGSYGYTF. This chain joins TRBV5-5 and TRBJ1-2; D gene uncertain. In germline, CDR1 is SGHKS, CDR2 YYEKEE (reference sequence). Trimming took off 5 bases at V and 4 bases at J, with 12 bases between the two ends. This CDR3 is 13 amino acids long.

The chain is built from TRBV15 and TRBJ2-5; 9 nucleotides align to TRBD2. There are 16 residues in the CDR3. V lost 0 bases, J lost 5 bases, and 7 bases stayed unmatched. CDR1 is LNHNV and CDR2 is YYDKDF in the germline V gene (reference sequence). The CDR3 here is CATSRDLPAGGETQYF. The CDR3 nucleotides read TGTGCCACCAGCAGAGATCTCCCCGCGGGGGGGGAGACCCAGTACTTC.